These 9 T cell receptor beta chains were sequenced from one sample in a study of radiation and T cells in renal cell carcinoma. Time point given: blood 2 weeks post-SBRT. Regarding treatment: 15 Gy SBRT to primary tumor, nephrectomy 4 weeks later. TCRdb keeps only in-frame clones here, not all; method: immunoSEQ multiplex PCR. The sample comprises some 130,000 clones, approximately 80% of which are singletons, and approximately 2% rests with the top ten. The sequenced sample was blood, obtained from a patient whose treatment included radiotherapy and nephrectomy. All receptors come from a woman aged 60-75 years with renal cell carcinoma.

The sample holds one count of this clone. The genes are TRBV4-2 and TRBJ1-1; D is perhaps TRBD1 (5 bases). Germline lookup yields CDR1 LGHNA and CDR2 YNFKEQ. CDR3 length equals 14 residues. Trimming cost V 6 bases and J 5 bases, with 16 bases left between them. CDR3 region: CASRIRDYETEAFF. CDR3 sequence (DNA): TGTGCCAGCAGGATTAGGGACTATGAGACTGAAGCTTTCTTT.

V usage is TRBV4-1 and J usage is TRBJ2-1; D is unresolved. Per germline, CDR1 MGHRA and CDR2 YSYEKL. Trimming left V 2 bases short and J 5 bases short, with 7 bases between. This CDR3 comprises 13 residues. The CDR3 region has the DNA TGCGCCAGCAGCCAATACACAGACAATGAGCAGTTCTTC. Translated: CASSQYTDNEQFF.

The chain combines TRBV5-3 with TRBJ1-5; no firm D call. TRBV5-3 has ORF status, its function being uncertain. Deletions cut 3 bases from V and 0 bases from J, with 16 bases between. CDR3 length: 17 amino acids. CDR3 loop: CARSSDDLKYSNQPQHF. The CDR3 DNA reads TGTGCCAGAAGCTCGGATGACCTTAAATATAGCAATCAGCCCCAGCATTTT.

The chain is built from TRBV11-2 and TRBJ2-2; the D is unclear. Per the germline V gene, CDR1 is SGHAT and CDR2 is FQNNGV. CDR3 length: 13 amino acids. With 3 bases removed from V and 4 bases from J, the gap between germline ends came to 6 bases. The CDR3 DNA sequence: TGTGCCAGCAGCTTCCTCTCCACCGGGGAGCTGTTTTTT. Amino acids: CASSFLSTGELFF.

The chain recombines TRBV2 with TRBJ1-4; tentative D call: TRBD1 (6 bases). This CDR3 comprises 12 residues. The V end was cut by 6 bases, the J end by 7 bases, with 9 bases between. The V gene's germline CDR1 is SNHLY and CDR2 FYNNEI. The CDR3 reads CASRGGGEKLFF. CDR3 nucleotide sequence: TGTGCCAGCAGAGGGGGGGGTGAAAAACTGTTTTTT.

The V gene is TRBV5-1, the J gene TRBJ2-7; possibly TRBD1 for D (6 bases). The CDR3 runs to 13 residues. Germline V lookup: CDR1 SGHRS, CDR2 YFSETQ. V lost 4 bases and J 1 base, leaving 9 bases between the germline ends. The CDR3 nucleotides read TGCGCCAGCAGCGGACAGCTATCCTACGAGCAGTACTTC. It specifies CASSGQLSYEQYF. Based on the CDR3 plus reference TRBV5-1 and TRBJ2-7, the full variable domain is KAGVTQTPRYLIKTRGQQVTLSCSPISGHRSVSWYQQTPGQGLQFLFEYFSETQRNKGNFPGRFSGRQFSNSRSEMNVSTLELGDSALYLCASSGQLSYEQYFGPGTRLTVT.

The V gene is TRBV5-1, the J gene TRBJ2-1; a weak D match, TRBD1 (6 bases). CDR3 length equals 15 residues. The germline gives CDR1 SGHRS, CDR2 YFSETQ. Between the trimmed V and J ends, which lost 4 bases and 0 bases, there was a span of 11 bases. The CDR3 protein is CASSPDRISYNEQFF. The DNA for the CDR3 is TGCGCCAGCAGCCCGGACAGAATCTCCTACAATGAGCAGTTCTTC.

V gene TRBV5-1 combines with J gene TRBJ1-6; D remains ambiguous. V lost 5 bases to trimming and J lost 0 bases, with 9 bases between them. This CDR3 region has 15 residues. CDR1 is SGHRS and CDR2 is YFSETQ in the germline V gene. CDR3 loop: CASSLQSSYNSPLHF. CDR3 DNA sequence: TGCGCCAGCAGTCTGCAGAGCTCCTATAATTCACCCCTCCACTTT.

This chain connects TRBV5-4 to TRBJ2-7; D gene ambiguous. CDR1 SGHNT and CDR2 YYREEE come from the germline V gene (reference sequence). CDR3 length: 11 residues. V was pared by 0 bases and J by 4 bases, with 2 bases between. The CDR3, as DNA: TGTGCCAGCAGCTTGGCGTACGAGCAGTACTTC. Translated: CASSLAYEQYF. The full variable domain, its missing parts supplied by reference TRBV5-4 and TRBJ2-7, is ETGVTQSPTHLIKTRGQQVTLRCSSQSGHNTVSWYQQALGQGPQFIFQYYREEENGRGNFPPRFSGLQFPNYSSELNVNALELDDSALYLCASSLAYEQYFGPGTRLTVT.